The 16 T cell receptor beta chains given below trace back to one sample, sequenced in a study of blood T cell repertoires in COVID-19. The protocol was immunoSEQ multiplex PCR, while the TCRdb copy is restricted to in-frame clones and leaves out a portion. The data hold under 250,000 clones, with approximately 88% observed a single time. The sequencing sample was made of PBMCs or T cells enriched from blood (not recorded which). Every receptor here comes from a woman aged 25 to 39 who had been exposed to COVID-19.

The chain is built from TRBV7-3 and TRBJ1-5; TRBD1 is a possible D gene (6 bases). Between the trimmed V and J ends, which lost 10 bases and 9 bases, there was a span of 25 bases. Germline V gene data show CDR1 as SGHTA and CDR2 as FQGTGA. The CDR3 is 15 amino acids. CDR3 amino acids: CATIPPQGTSGPQHF. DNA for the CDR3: TGTGCCACCATCCCACCCCAGGGGACCTCGGGGCCCCAGCATTTT.

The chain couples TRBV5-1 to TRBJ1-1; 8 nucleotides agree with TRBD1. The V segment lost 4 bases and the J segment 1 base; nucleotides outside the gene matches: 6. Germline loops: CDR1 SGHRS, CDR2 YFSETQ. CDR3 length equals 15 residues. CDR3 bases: TGCGCCAGCAGCGTATCAGGGGGCCGGAACACTGAAGCTTTCTTT. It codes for CASSVSGGRNTEAFF.

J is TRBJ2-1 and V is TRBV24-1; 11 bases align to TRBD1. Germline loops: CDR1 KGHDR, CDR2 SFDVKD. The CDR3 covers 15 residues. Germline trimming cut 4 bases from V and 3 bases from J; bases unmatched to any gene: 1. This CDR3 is CATSEGTGGYNEQFF. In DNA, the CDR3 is TGTGCCACCAGTGAAGGGACAGGGGGCTACAATGAGCAGTTCTTC.

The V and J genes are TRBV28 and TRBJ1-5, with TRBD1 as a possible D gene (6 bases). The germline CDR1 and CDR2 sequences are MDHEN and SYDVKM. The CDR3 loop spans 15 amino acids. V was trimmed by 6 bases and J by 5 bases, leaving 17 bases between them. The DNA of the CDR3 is TGTGCCAGCAGATCTCAGACAGGTATTCATCAGCCCCAGCATTTT. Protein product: CASRSQTGIHQPQHF.

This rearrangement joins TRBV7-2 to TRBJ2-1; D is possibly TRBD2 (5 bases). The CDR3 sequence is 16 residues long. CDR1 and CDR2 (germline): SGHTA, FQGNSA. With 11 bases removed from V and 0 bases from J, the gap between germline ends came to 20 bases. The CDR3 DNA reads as TGTGCCCAAAGGGCCAGCGGCCTCAGCTCCTACAATGAGCAGTTCTTC. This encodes CAQRASGLSSYNEQFF.

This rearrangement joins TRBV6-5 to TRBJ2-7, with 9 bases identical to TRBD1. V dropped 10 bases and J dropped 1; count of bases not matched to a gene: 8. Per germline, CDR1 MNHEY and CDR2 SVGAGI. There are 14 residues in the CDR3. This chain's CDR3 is CATRAGTGSYEQYF. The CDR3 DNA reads TGTGCCACCAGGGCGGGGACAGGGTCCTACGAGCAGTACTTC.

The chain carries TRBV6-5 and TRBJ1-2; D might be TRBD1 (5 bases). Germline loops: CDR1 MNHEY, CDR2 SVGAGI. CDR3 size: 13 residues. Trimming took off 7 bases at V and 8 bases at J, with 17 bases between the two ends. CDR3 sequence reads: CASIGQGVRGYTF. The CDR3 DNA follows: TGTGCCAGCATAGGGCAGGGCGTAAGGGGCTACACCTTC.

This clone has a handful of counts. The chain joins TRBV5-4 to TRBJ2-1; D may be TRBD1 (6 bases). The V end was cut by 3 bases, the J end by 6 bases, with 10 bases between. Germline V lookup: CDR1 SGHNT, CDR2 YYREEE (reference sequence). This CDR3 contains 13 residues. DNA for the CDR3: TGTGCCAGCAGCTGGGGGCTTGGCAATGAGCAGTTCTTC. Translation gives CASSWGLGNEQFF.

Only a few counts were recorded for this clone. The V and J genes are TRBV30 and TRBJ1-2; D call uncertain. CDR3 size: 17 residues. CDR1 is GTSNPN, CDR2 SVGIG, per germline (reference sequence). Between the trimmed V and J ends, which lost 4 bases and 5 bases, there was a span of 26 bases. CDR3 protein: CAWKRKVEILLEYGYTF. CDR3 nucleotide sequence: TGTGCCTGGAAGAGGAAGGTAGAGATCTTATTGGAGTATGGCTACACCTTC. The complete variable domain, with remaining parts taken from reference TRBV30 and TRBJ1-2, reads SQTIHQWPATLVQPVGSPLSLECTVEGTSNPNLYWYRQAAGRGLQLLFYSVGIGQISSEVPQNLSASRPQDRQFILSSKKLLLSDSGFYLCAWKRKVEILLEYGYTFGSGTRLTVV.

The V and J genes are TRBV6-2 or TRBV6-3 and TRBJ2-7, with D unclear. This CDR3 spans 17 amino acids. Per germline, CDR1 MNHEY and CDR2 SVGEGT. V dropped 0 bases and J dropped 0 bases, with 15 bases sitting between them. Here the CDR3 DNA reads TGTGCCAGCAGTTACTCGATTTCGGCAGCGAGCTCCTACGAGCAGTACTTC. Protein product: CASSYSISAASSYEQYF.

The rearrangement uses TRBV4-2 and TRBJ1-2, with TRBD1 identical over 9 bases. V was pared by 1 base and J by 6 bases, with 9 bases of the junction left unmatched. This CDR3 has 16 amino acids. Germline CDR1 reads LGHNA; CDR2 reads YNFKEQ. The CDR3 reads CASSQGLTGGLDGYTF. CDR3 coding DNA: TGTGCCAGCAGCCAAGGCCTGACAGGGGGGCTCGATGGCTACACCTTC.

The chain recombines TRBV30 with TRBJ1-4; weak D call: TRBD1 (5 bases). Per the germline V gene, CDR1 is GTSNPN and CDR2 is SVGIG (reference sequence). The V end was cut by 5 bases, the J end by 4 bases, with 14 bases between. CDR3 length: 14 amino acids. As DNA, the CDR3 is TGTGCCTGGGGGGGAGGCGTCCTTAATGAAAAACTGTTTTTT. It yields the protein CAWGGGVLNEKLFF. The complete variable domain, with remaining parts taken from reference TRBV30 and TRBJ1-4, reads SQTIHQWPATLVQPVGSPLSLECTVEGTSNPNLYWYRQAAGRGLQLLFYSVGIGQISSEVPQNLSASRPQDRQFILSSKKLLLSDSGFYLCAWGGGVLNEKLFFGSGTQLSVL.

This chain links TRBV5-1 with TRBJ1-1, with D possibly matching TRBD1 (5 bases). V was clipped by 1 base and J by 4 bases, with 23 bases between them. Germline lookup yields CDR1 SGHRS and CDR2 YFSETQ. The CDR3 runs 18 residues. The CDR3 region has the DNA TGCGCCAGCAGCTTGTTGGGCGGGGCAGGGACTTATGGCACTGAAGCTTTCTTT. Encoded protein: CASSLLGGAGTYGTEAFF.

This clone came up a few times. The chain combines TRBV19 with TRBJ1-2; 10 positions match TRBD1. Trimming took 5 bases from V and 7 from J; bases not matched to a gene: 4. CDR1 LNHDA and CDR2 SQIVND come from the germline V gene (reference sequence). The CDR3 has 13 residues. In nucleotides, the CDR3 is TGTGCCAGTAGTCTTGGGACAGGGGCTGGCTACACCTTC. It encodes CASSLGTGAGYTF.

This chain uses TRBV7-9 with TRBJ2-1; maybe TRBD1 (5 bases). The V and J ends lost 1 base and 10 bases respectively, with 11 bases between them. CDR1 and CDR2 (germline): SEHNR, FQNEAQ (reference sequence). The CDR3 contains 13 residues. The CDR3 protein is CASSLVQVREQFF. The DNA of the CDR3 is TGTGCCAGCAGCTTAGTACAGGTCCGCGAGCAGTTCTTC.

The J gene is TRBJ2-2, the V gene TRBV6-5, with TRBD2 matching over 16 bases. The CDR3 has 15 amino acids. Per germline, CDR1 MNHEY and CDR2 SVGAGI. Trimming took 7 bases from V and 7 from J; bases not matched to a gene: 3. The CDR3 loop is CASTGLAGGDGELFF. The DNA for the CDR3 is TGTGCCAGCACGGGACTAGCGGGAGGGGACGGGGAGCTGTTTTTT.